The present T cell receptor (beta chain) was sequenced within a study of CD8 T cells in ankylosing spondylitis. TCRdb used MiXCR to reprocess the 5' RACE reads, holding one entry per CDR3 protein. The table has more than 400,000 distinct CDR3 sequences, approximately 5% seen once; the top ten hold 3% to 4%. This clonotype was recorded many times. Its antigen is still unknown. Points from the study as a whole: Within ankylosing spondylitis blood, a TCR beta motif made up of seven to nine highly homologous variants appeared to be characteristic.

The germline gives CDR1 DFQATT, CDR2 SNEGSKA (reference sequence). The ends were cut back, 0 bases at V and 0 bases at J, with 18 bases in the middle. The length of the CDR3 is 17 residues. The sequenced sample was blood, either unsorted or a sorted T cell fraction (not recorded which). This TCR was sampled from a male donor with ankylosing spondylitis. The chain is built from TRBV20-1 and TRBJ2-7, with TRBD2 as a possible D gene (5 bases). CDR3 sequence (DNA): TGCAGTGCTAGAGATAGGAATCTACGGGGAATCTCCTACGAGCAGTACTTC. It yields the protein CSARDRNLRGISYEQYF.